What follows is one T cell receptor beta chain and its context. As yet, its antigen is unknown. This entry belongs to a study of T cell repertoires in cytomegalovirus infection. Turning to the study itself: In public TCR beta signatures, there were indications of both CMV infection and matching HLA type. Broader study findings: Cumulative frequency of public TCR beta families picked out carriers of CMV plus the relevant HLA. HLA-C-restricted CMV-specific TCR beta clonotypes were dominant in the ex vivo response.

TCRdb reanalysed the reads using MiXCR and keeps one entry per CDR3 protein. The table has some 440,000 distinct CDR3 sequences, 30% to 40% seen once. V shed 10 bases and J 3 bases; nucleotides not matched to a gene: 5. The CDR3 loop spans 12 amino acids. Per germline, CDR1 MNHEY and CDR2 SVGAGI. The sequence was obtained from a human donor in good health (CMV status not recorded). Some clones in this sample may be carry-over from other donors' samples. The chain uses TRBV6-5 and TRBJ2-5; 7 bases are a match to TRBD2. Sequences were obtained from PBMCs. As DNA, the CDR3 is TGTGCCATGAGGGGAGGGGAAGAGACCCAGTACTTC. Its protein is CAMRGGEETQYF.